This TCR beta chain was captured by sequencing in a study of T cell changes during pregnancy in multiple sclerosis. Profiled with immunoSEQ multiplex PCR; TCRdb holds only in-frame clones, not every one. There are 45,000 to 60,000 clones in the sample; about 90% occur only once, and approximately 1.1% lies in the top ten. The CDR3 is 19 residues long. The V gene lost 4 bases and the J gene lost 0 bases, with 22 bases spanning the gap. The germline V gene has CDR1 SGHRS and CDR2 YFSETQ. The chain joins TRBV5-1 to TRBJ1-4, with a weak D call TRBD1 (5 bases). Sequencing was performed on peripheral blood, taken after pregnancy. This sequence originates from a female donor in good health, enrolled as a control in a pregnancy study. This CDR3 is CASSPARGHPFATNEKLFF. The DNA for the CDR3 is TGCGCCAGCAGCCCTGCCCGTGGACACCCATTTGCAACTAATGAAAAACTGTTTTTT. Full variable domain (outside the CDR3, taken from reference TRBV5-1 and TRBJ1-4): KAGVTQTPRYLIKTRGQQVTLSCSPISGHRSVSWYQQTPGQGLQFLFEYFSETQRNKGNFPGRFSGRQFSNSRSEMNVSTLELGDSALYLCASSPARGHPFATNEKLFFGSGTQLSVL.